These T cell receptor beta chains were read from a single sample in a study of shared clonotypes between healthy human individuals. Only in-frame clones appear in the TCRdb table, and some are missing; sequencing was by immunoSEQ multiplex PCR. The table records under 1,100,000 clones, around 82% of them present only once. Sequenced sample: memory CD4+ T cells from PBMCs. These TCRs come from a man younger than 35 in good health. Some clones in this sample may be carry-over from other donors' samples. Each CDR3 is given with its conserved first and last residue. Each record gives: V gene, J gene, CDR3 protein.

v_gene: TRBV7-3; j_gene: TRBJ2-3; CDR3aa: CASSLFSGVADTQYF
v_gene: TRBV10-3; j_gene: TRBJ2-1; CDR3aa: CASRDAYNEQFF
v_gene: TRBV6-1; j_gene: TRBJ1-1; CDR3aa: CASNLRQANTEAFF
v_gene: TRBV29-1; j_gene: TRBJ1-1; CDR3aa: CSAEGGTLEAFF
v_gene: TRBV5-1; j_gene: TRBJ2-1; CDR3aa: CASSQGTSSYNEQFF
v_gene: TRBV7-9; j_gene: TRBJ2-5; CDR3aa: CASSFTGATETQYF
v_gene: TRBV10-3; j_gene: TRBJ2-3; CDR3aa: CAITGGPGTDTQYF
v_gene: TRBV7-2; j_gene: TRBJ2-3; CDR3aa: CASSDLGLAGGTQYF
v_gene: TRBV4-2; j_gene: TRBJ1-2; CDR3aa: CASSQFGSEGYTF
v_gene: TRBV5-6; j_gene: TRBJ1-1; CDR3aa: CASSWGSAVGAFF
v_gene: TRBV5-8; j_gene: TRBJ1-5; CDR3aa: CASSSTTGNQPQHF
v_gene: TRBV27; j_gene: TRBJ2-1; CDR3aa: CASSRQGGEQFF
v_gene: TRBV10-3; j_gene: TRBJ1-4; CDR3aa: CAIAEQGGNEKLFF
v_gene: TRBV10-3; j_gene: TRBJ2-7; CDR3aa: CANSRDSPSRRYF
v_gene: TRBV7-2; j_gene: TRBJ2-7; CDR3aa: CASSPSGVLAYEQYF
v_gene: TRBV6-1; j_gene: TRBJ2-3; CDR3aa: CASVLGTDTQYF
v_gene: TRBV2; j_gene: TRBJ2-2; CDR3aa: CASSWDRGSHGELFF
v_gene: TRBV5-1; j_gene: TRBJ2-1; CDR3aa: CASSLEASGYNEQFF
v_gene: TRBV5-6; j_gene: TRBJ2-5; CDR3aa: CASSWDRVAETQYF
v_gene: TRBV10-1; j_gene: TRBJ2-1; CDR3aa: CASGGLDEQFF
v_gene: TRBV2; j_gene: TRBJ1-1; CDR3aa: CATGTGLGAFF
v_gene: TRBV28; j_gene: TRBJ2-1; CDR3aa: CASRPGSGTSAREQFF
v_gene: TRBV28; j_gene: TRBJ2-7; CDR3aa: CASSPRGLAGYEQYF
v_gene: TRBV4-2; j_gene: TRBJ2-7; CDR3aa: CASSQEALGDSSYEQYF
v_gene: TRBV6-5; j_gene: TRBJ2-1; CDR3aa: CASSYTGGPWDEQFF
v_gene: TRBV6-4; j_gene: TRBJ2-4; CDR3aa: CASSGTGGNLAKNIQYF
v_gene: TRBV6-1; j_gene: TRBJ2-4; CDR3aa: CASSEGSFIAKNIQYF
v_gene: TRBV9; j_gene: TRBJ2-5; CDR3aa: CASSVLWDDGAQYF
v_gene: TRBV20-1; j_gene: TRBJ2-1; CDR3aa: CSARNLDEQFF
v_gene: TRBV2; j_gene: TRBJ2-1; CDR3aa: CASNGYNEQFF
v_gene: TRBV30; j_gene: TRBJ1-4; CDR3aa: CAWSPGQATNEKLFF
v_gene: TRBV5-1; j_gene: TRBJ2-2; CDR3aa: CASSLQGAIGELFF
v_gene: TRBV10-3; j_gene: TRBJ2-7; CDR3aa: CAISERGEDEQYF
v_gene: TRBV2; j_gene: TRBJ2-2; CDR3aa: CASSRTDGSNTGELFF
v_gene: TRBV2; j_gene: TRBJ2-3; CDR3aa: CASSEPFTDTQYF
v_gene: TRBV11-2; j_gene: TRBJ1-2; CDR3aa: CASSPPLGFGYTF
v_gene: TRBV21-1; j_gene: TRBJ1-5; CDR3aa: CASSKRHPFRSNQPQHF
v_gene: TRBV29-1; j_gene: TRBJ2-2; CDR3aa: CSVGTGQTGELFF
v_gene: TRBV6-1; j_gene: TRBJ2-2; CDR3aa: CASSELIGDTGELFF
v_gene: TRBV30; j_gene: TRBJ1-2; CDR3aa: CAFLPGQTYGYTF
v_gene: TRBV2; j_gene: TRBJ2-2; CDR3aa: CASLKREYDGELFF
v_gene: TRBV9; j_gene: TRBJ2-1; CDR3aa: CASSPNGLAQLNEQFF
v_gene: TRBV7-8; j_gene: TRBJ2-7; CDR3aa: CASSLGEGYEQYF
v_gene: TRBV5-1; j_gene: TRBJ1-1; CDR3aa: CASSKQGADTEAFF
v_gene: TRBV30; j_gene: TRBJ2-3; CDR3aa: CAWTPGRRTDTQYF
v_gene: TRBV30; j_gene: TRBJ1-2; CDR3aa: CAWSVQGGYGYTF
v_gene: TRBV30; j_gene: TRBJ1-1; CDR3aa: CAWRGGGSKAFF
v_gene: TRBV7-9; j_gene: TRBJ2-7; CDR3aa: CASSSDTPEYF
v_gene: TRBV7-9; j_gene: TRBJ1-3; CDR3aa: CASGTGRIAGNTIYF
v_gene: TRBV5-1; j_gene: TRBJ2-2; CDR3aa: CASSPPFRQANTGELFF
v_gene: TRBV7-3; j_gene: TRBJ2-3; CDR3aa: CASSLAQGADTQYF
v_gene: TRBV6-5; j_gene: TRBJ1-5; CDR3aa: CASSYSGQGRQPQHF
v_gene: TRBV2; j_gene: TRBJ1-6; CDR3aa: CASSELTPAPHHF
v_gene: TRBV7-9; j_gene: TRBJ2-3; CDR3aa: CASSRSERDTQYF
v_gene: TRBV15; j_gene: TRBJ1-1; CDR3aa: CATSRGQVYTEAFF
v_gene: TRBV5-1; j_gene: TRBJ1-2; CDR3aa: CASSLAQPPNYGYTF
v_gene: TRBV5-1; j_gene: TRBJ2-1; CDR3aa: CASTLSGAISYNEQFF
v_gene: TRBV5-4; j_gene: TRBJ2-7; CDR3aa: CASSPRGPYEQYF
v_gene: TRBV9; j_gene: TRBJ2-1; CDR3aa: CASSVGLAGVFEQFF